This TCR beta chain appears in the sequencing data of a study of radiation and T cells in renal cell carcinoma. General study findings and limits: From baseline, blood top tumor clonotypes peaked at 2 weeks post-radiation.

Sequencing was performed with immunoSEQ multiplex PCR; in TCRdb, only in-frame clones are kept and a portion is missing. The data show 75,000 to 90,000 clones, about nine tenths seen once. This clone was picked up one time. The antigen remains undetermined. The time point was: blood 4 weeks post-SBRT, at nephrectomy. As to treatment: 15 Gy SBRT to primary tumor, nephrectomy 4 weeks later. Nephrectomy followed 15 Gy stereotactic body radiation by 4 weeks. After SBRT, blood was collected at 2 and 4 weeks, plus baseline. This renal cell carcinoma was of the clear cell type. The CDR3 length is 13 residues. Germline V lookup: CDR1 LNHDA, CDR2 SQIVND (reference sequence). V gave up 5 bases and J gave up 4 bases, with 12 bases separating them.

The specimen comprised blood, sampled from a patient whose treatment included radiotherapy and nephrectomy. V gene TRBV19 combines with J gene TRBJ2-7, with D possibly matching TRBD2 (6 bases). This TCR was sampled from a woman in her 70s with renal cell carcinoma. The CDR3 loop is CASSSGSGYEQYF. CDR3 nucleotides: TGTGCCAGTAGTTCGGGGAGCGGGTACGAGCAGTACTTC.